A selection of T cell receptor beta chains follows, all from one sample in a study of blood T cell repertoires in COVID-19. Only in-frame clones appear in the TCRdb table, and some are missing; sequencing was by immunoSEQ multiplex PCR. The repertoire has roughly 200,000 clones, 89% of them found once; the top ten carry around 6.6%. The sequenced material came from peripheral blood. Source of these receptors: a man in his forties with acute or convalescent COVID-19. CDR3s include the opening cysteine and the closing phenylalanine or tryptophan. The D gene is left open where the match is weak. Where a row states a size, it is once, few, many or the class of an expanded clone; other rows omit it.

>TRBJ2-3|NA|TRBV5-6|once
CASSLTAGSTDTQYF
TGTGCCAGCAGCTTGACGGCCGGGAGCACAGATACGCAGTATTTT
>TRBJ2-1|NA|TRBV5-1|NA
CASSSSDSPSSYNEQFF
TGCGCCAGCAGCTCTTCAGACAGCCCTAGCTCCTACAATGAGCAGTTCTTC
>TRBJ2-2|TRBD1|TRBV7-2|NA
CASSTDRVTGELFF
TGTGCCAGCAGCACGGACAGGGTCACCGGGGAGCTGTTTTTT
>TRBJ2-7|TRBD1|TRBV27|NA
CASSPGQVSYEQYF
TGTGCCAGCAGCCCGGGACAGGTCTCCTACGAGCAGTACTTC
>TRBJ1-2|NA|TRBV7-9|NA
CASSLDTGTNYGYTF
TGTGCCAGCAGCTTAGATACAGGGACGAACTATGGCTACACCTTC
>TRBJ2-7|TRBD2|TRBV11-2|once
CASRALRGGYEQYF
TGTGCCAGCAGGGCCCTTCGGGGGGGCTACGAGCAGTACTTC
>TRBJ1-3|TRBD1|TRBV7-6|NA
CASSLGSARGHSGNTIYF
TGTGCCAGCAGCTTAGGTTCGGCCAGGGGGCACTCTGGAAACACCATATATTTT
>TRBJ1-6|NA|TRBV6-5|NA
CASSPGAEVSPLHF
TGTGCCAGCAGCCCAGGGGCTGAGGTTTCACCCCTCCACTTT
>TRBJ1-5|NA|TRBV27|NA
CASSLSAGVSNQPQHF
TGTGCCAGCAGTTTATCTGCCGGAGTTAGCAATCAGCCCCAGCATTTT
>TRBJ2-7|NA|TRBV6-5|NA
CASSQRGYEQYF
TGTGCCAGCAGCCAAAGGGGCTACGAGCAGTACTTC
>TRBJ2-1|TRBD2|TRBV7-2|NA
CASSPRLAPNEQFF
TGTGCCAGCAGCCCCCGACTAGCGCCGAATGAGCAGTTCTTC
>TRBJ1-4|TRBD1|TRBV19|NA
CASTPIRTGDRSREKLFF
TGTGCCAGTACCCCCATTAGGACAGGGGACCGCTCCCGAGAAAAACTGTTTTTT
>TRBJ2-1|TRBD2|TRBV27|few
CASSSSGGLWDEQFF
TGTGCCAGCAGTTCTAGCGGGGGGCTGTGGGATGAGCAGTTCTTC
>TRBJ2-7|NA|TRBV28|NA
CASRSGQIYEQYF
TGTGCCAGCAGGTCAGGACAGATCTACGAGCAGTACTTC
>TRBJ2-1|TRBD2|TRBV9|NA
CASSVDPSGGGNEQFF
TGTGCCAGCAGCGTAGATCCCAGCGGGGGGGGTAATGAGCAGTTCTTC
>TRBJ2-3|NA|TRBV5-4|NA
CASSLMVTETQYF
TGTGCCAGCAGCTTGATGGTGACTGAGACGCAGTATTTT
>TRBJ1-6|TRBD1|TRBV18|NA
CASSPQGQPNSPLHF
TGTGCCAGCTCACCACAGGGACAGCCTAATTCACCCCTCCACTTT
>TRBJ1-2|NA|TRBV19|NA
CASSIIDSNYGYTF
TGTGCCAGTAGTATTATAGACTCTAACTATGGCTACACCTTC
>TRBJ2-7|TRBD1|TRBV27|once
CASSLGATGRFYEQYF
TGTGCCAGCAGTTTAGGGGCGACAGGGAGATTCTACGAGCAGTACTTC
>TRBJ2-1|TRBD2|TRBV18|NA
CASSLLGGAGDNEQFF
TGTGCCAGCTCACTCCTCGGGGGGGCCGGCGACAATGAGCAGTTCTTC
>TRBJ2-1|NA|TRBV9|NA
CASSPSSRSHEQFF
TGTGCCAGCAGCCCTTCTTCCAGGTCTCATGAGCAGTTCTTC
>TRBJ1-1|TRBD1|TRBV28|NA
CASSASGQGGTEAFF
TGTGCCAGCAGTGCCTCGGGACAGGGAGGCACTGAAGCTTTCTTT
>TRBJ2-1|NA|TRBV11-3|NA
CASSLGLQGYNEQFF
TGTGCCAGCAGCTTAGGTTTACAGGGCTACAATGAGCAGTTCTTC
>TRBJ1-2|NA|TRBV29-1|once
CSVEPGYGYTF
TGCAGCGTTGAACCCGGTTATGGCTACACCTTC
>TRBJ2-2|NA|TRBV19|NA
CASSAGRGYSLFF
TGTGCCAGTAGTGCCGGCCGCGGATACTCGCTGTTTTTT
>TRBJ1-5|NA|TRBV19|NA
CASSAPTASHQPQHF
TGTGCCAGTAGTGCCCCGACAGCTTCCCATCAGCCCCAGCATTTT
>TRBJ2-7|TRBD2|TRBV19|NA
CASSAGLAGPHEQYF
TGTGCCAGTAGTGCCGGACTAGCGGGGCCTCACGAGCAGTACTTC